Sequencing of this T cell receptor beta chain was carried out in a study of CD8 T cells in ankylosing spondylitis. The CDR3 has 15 residues. J was trimmed by 3 bases and V by 2 bases; bases with no gene match: 7. This clonotype has only a few counts. A single record per CDR3 protein comes from TCRdb applying MiXCR to the 5' RACE reads. This sample yields 300,000 to 400,000 distinct CDR3 sequences, of which 14% to 15% are seen a single time; roughly 1.1% belongs to the top ten. The chain joins TRBV12-3 or TRBV12-4 to TRBJ2-7; TRBD1 matches at 7 bases. The sequence was obtained from a male donor with ankylosing spondylitis or in good health (not recorded which). The specimen sequenced was blood, either unsorted or a sorted T cell fraction (not recorded which). The CDR3 is CASSLRQGVFYEQYF. The CDR3 DNA sequence: TGTGCCAGCAGTTTAAGGCAGGGGGTTTTCTACGAGCAGTACTTC.